Listed here are 9 T cell receptor beta chains from one sample, sequenced in a study of blood T cells in healthy people across ages. For the second PCR, which ran for about 6 to 11 cycles, a sample-barcoded 5' primer and a J-beta primer mix were used. TCRdb used MiXCR to reprocess the 5' RACE reads, holding one entry per CDR3 protein. The table shows 650,000 or so distinct CDR3 sequences, with 52% occurring only once. The material sequenced was blood. The receptors were gathered from a woman aged 80 or older in good health.

The genes are TRBV7-2 and TRBJ2-5; D remains ambiguous. CDR1 and CDR2 (germline): SGHTA, FQGNSA. The CDR3 runs 16 residues. Trimming took off 5 bases at V and 2 bases at J, with 18 bases between the two ends. CDR3 in amino acids: CASSGIGSLTQETQYF. CDR3 coding DNA: TGTGCCAGCAGCGGTATCGGCAGTCTTACTCAAGAGACCCAGTACTTC.

V usage is TRBV7-2 and J usage is TRBJ1-1; D gene uncertain. With 3 bases removed from V and 5 bases from J, the gap between germline ends came to 10 bases. The CDR3 covers 13 residues. Germline CDR1 reads SGHTA; CDR2 reads FQGNSA. The CDR3 spells CASSFNSETEAFF. CDR3 nucleotide sequence: TGTGCCAGCAGCTTTAACAGTGAAACTGAAGCTTTCTTT.

The gene calls are TRBV25-1 and TRBJ2-2; D may be TRBD1 (5 bases). In germline, CDR1 is MGHDK, CDR2 SYGVNS. The CDR3 consists of 19 residues. Trimming stripped 3 bases from V and 0 bases from J, with 20 bases between. CDR3 sequence reads: CASSDGVMKGVANTGELFF. The CDR3 nucleotides read TGTGCCAGCAGTGATGGGGTAATGAAAGGGGTGGCGAACACCGGGGAGCTGTTTTTT.

V gene TRBV29-1 combines with J gene TRBJ1-1, with D possibly being TRBD1 (5 bases). This CDR3 region has 15 residues. The germline gives CDR1 SQVTM, CDR2 ANQGSEA. Here the CDR3 reads CSGRSGVEANTEAFF. In nucleotides, the CDR3 is TGCAGTGGGAGGTCGGGGGTGGAGGCGAACACTGAAGCTTTCTTT. The full variable domain, completed using reference TRBV29-1 and TRBJ1-1, is SAVISQKPSRDICQRGTSLTIQCQVDSQVTMMFWYRQQPGQSLTLIATANQGSEATYESGFVIDKFPISRPNLTFSTLTVSNMSPEDSSIYLCSGRSGVEANTEAFFGQGTRLTVV.

Note on this clonotype: A much larger clone lies a single base off, so this may be a read error. V and J are TRBV7-2 and TRBJ2-6, with TRBD1 matching 9 bases. Germline V gene lookup returns CDR1 SGHTA and CDR2 FQGNSA. The trim removed 1 base at V and 0 bases at J, leaving 7 bases unmatched. This CDR3 comprises 19 residues. The CDR3 protein is CASSLVLTGGRSGANVLTF. For the CDR3, the DNA is TGTGCCAGCAGCTTAGTTTTGACAGGGGGACGCTCTGGGGCCAACGTCCTGACTTTC.

This clonotype was observed many times. The chain's CDR3 is CSARTGSRNEQFF. CDR3 in DNA: TGCAGTGCCCGGACCGGGAGTAGGAATGAGCAGTTCTTC. J is TRBJ2-1 and V is TRBV20-1, with a possible D match to TRBD2 (6 bases). Germline V CDR1 and CDR2: DFQATT, SNEGSKA (reference sequence). Trimming stripped 6 bases from V and 7 bases from J, with 16 bases between. This CDR3 contains 13 residues.

For this clonotype: One end of the junction fails to match germline, which may point to a read error. V is TRBV4-2 and J is TRBJ2-3; possibly TRBD1 or TRBD2 for D (5 bases each). Per the germline V gene, CDR1 is LGHNA and CDR2 is YNFKEQ. This CDR3 is built from 15 residues. The CDR3 here is CASSQGGTGTDMQYF. In DNA form, the CDR3 reads TGTGCCAGCAGCCAGGGTGGGACGGGCACAGATATGCAGTATTTT.

This clonotype was seen repeatedly, ten times or more. The genes are TRBV12-3 or TRBV12-4 and TRBJ2-3, with 7 bases that match TRBD1. This CDR3 region has 14 residues. Trimming removed 7 bases from V and 3 bases from J; junction bases left unmatched: 7. Written as DNA, the CDR3 is TGTGCCAGCACCCCACAGGGGACGACAGATACGCAGTATTTT. Residues: CASTPQGTTDTQYF.

This clonotype was detected ten times or more. The chain uses TRBV27 and TRBJ2-7, with 8 bases fitting TRBD2. The germline V gene has CDR1 MNHEY and CDR2 SMNVEV (reference sequence). V shed 5 bases and J 11 bases; nucleotides not matched to a gene: 14. This CDR3 contains 14 residues. The CDR3 region is CASSLIGSGIGEYF. CDR3 nucleotides: TGTGCCAGCAGTCTCATAGGTAGCGGGATAGGGGAGTACTTC.